The sequence of this T cell receptor beta chain was determined in a study of neurological immune-mediated disorders. Study-level findings and limits: HTLV-1-associated myelopathy displayed the greatest TCR clonal expansion, and multiple sclerosis exhibited the smallest, lower than that of healthy controls.

TCRdb reanalysed the 5' RACE reads using MiXCR and keeps one entry per CDR3 protein. In the table there are some 25,000 distinct CDR3 sequences, 5.5% to 8% of which are singletons. The controls, all healthy individuals, were blood bank volunteers in Maryland, USA. This clonotype was seen repeatedly, ten times or more. As yet, its antigen is unknown. Trimming at V came to 2 bases and at J to 3 bases, leaving 14 bases not matched to a gene. The CDR3 runs 19 residues. Per germline, CDR1 KGHSH and CDR2 LQKENI. Sequenced material: PBMCs. This TCR came from a woman aged 40-49 years in good health. The chain is built from TRBV18 and TRBJ1-5; 9 bases fit TRBD1. CDR3: CASSPAPTGTGRDNQPQHF. The CDR3 DNA reads TGTGCCAGCTCACCAGCCCCCACCGGGACAGGGAGAGACAATCAGCCCCAGCATTTT.